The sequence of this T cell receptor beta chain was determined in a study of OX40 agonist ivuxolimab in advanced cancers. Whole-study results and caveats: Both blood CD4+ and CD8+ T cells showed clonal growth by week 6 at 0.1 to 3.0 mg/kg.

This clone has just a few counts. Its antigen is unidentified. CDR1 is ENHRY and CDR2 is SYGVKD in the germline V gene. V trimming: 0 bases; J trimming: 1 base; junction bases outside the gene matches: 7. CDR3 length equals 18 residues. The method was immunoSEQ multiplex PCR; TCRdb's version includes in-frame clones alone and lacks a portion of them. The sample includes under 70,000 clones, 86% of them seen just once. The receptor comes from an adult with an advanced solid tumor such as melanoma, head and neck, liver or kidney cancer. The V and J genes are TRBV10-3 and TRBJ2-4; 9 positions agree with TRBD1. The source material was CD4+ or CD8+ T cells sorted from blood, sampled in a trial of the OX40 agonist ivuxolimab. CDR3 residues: CAISESKPGQGAKNIQYF. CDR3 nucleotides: TGTGCCATCAGTGAGTCGAAGCCGGGACAGGGTGCCAAAAACATTCAGTACTTC.